This T cell receptor (beta chain) stems from a study of T cell repertoires in cytomegalovirus infection. Across the study: Carrying CMV and the relevant HLA type showed in public TCR beta signatures.

Germline V lookup: CDR1 SEHNR, CDR2 FQNEAQ (reference sequence). The CDR3 covers 14 residues. V lost 5 bases, J lost 3 bases, and 13 bases lay in between. Study results and caveats: Cumulated frequencies of public TCR beta families served to identify carriers of CMV plus the relevant HLA. Clonotypes of TCR beta that were HLA-C-restricted and CMV-specific dominated the ex vivo response.

This clonotype has a handful of counts. Its antigen remains unknown. TCRdb ran MiXCR on the reads and lists one entry per CDR3 protein. The data show about 740,000 distinct CDR3 sequences, under 40% seen once. Sequencing was done on a sample of PBMCs. The J gene is TRBJ1-1, the V gene TRBV7-9; maybe TRBD1 (5 bases). This clonotype was sampled from a human donor in good health (CMV status not recorded). Some clones in this sample may be carry-over from other donors' samples. Here the CDR3 reads CASSLVGVDTEAFF. DNA of the CDR3: TGTGCCAGCAGCCTGGTGGGGGTGGACACTGAAGCTTTCTTT.